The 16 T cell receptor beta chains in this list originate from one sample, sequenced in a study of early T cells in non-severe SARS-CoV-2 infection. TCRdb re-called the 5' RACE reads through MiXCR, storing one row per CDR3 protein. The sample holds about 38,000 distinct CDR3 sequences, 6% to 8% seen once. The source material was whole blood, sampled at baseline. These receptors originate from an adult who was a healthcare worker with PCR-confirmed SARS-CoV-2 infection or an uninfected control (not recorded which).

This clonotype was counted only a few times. The DNA for the CDR3 is TGCAGTGCCTGGGTAGGGGTTGGTGAAAAACTGTTTTTT. It translates to CSAWVGVGEKLFF. The chain uses TRBV20-1 and TRBJ1-4, with D possibly matching TRBD1 (5 bases). V was shortened by 6 bases and J by 7 bases, with 15 bases between the two germline ends. The CDR3 sequence is 13 residues long. The germline gives CDR1 DFQATT, CDR2 SNEGSKA (reference sequence).

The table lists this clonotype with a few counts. CDR3 amino acids: CASTPSGVSGELFF. In nucleotides, the CDR3 is TGTGCCAGCACCCCTTCAGGGGTCAGCGGGGAGCTGTTTTTT. This chain joins TRBV11-2 and TRBJ2-2; D might be TRBD1 (6 bases). V was shortened by 7 bases and J by 7 bases, with 16 bases between the two germline ends. The CDR3 length is 14 residues. CDR1 and CDR2 from the germline V gene are SGHAT and FQNNGV.

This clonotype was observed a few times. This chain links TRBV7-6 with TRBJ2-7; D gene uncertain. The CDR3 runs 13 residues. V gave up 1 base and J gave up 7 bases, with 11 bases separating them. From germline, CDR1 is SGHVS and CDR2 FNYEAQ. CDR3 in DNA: TGTGCCAGCAGCTTAGGTTCATACCGGGAGCAGTACTTC. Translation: CASSLGSYREQYF.

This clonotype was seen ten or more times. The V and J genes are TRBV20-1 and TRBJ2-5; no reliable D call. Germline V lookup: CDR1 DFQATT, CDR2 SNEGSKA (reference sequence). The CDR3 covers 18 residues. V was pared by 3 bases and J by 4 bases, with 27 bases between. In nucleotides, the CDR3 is TGCAGTGCTAGTCCACAAACCTCCCAAGCGAGGCTGCGAGAGACCCAGTACTTC. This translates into CSASPQTSQARLRETQYF.

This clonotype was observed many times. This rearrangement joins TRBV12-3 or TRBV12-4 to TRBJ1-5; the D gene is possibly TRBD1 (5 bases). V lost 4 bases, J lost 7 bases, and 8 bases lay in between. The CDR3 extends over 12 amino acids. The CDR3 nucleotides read TGTGCCAGCAGTTCGCAGGGCCAGCCCCAGCATTTT. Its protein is CASSSQGQPQHF.

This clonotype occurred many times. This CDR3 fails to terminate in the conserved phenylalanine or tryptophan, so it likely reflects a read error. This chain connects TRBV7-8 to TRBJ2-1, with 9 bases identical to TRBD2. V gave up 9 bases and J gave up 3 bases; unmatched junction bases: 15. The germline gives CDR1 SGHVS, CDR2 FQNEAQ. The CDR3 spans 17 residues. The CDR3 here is CASRLGTSSKGYNEQFC. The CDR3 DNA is TGTGCCAGTCGCCTTGGGACTAGCTCAAAAGGCTACAATGAGCAGTTCTGC.

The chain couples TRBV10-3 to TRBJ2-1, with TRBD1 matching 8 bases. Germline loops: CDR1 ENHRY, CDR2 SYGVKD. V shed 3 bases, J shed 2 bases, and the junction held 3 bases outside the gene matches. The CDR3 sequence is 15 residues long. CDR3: CAISDRDRTYNEQFF. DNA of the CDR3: TGTGCCATCAGTGACCGGGACAGGACCTACAATGAGCAGTTCTTC.

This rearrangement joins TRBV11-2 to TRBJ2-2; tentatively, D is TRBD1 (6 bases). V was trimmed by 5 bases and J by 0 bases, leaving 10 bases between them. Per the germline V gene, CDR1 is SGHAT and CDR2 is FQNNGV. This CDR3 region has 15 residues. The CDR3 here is CASSLRGPNTGELFF. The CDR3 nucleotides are TGTGCCAGCAGCCTCAGGGGCCCGAACACCGGGGAGCTGTTTTTT.

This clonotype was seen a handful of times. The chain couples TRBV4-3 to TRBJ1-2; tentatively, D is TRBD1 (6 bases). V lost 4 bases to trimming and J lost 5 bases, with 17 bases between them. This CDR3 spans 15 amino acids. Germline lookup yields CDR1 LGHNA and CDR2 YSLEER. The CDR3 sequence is CASSRDWGREYGYTF. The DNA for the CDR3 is TGCGCCAGCAGCCGAGATTGGGGGCGCGAGTATGGCTACACCTTC.

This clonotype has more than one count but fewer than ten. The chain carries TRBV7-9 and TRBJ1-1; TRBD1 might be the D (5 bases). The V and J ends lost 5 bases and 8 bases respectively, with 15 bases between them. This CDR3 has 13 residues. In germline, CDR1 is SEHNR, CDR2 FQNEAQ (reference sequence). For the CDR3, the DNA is TGTGCCAGCAGCCCACCCCAGGGAGGAGAAGCTTTCTTT. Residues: CASSPPQGGEAFF.

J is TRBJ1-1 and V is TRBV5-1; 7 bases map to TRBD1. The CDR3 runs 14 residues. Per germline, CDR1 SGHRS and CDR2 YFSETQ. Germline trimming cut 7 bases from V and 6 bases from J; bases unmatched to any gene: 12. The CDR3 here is CASGAYRGGAEAFF. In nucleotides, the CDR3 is TGCGCCAGCGGAGCCTACAGGGGAGGAGCTGAAGCTTTCTTT. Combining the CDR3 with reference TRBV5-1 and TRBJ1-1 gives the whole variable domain KAGVTQTPRYLIKTRGQQVTLSCSPISGHRSVSWYQQTPGQGLQFLFEYFSETQRNKGNFPGRFSGRQFSNSRSEMNVSTLELGDSALYLCASGAYRGGAEAFFGQGTRLTVV.

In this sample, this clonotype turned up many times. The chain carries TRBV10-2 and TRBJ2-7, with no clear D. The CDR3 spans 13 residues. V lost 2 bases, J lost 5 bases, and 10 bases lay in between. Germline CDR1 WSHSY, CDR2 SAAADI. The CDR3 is CASSEPSLDEQYF. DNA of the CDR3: TGCGCCAGCAGTGAGCCTAGTTTAGACGAGCAGTACTTC.

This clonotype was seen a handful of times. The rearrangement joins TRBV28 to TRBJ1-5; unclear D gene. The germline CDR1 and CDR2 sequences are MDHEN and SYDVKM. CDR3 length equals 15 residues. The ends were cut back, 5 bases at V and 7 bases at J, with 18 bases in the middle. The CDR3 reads CASSPSGFSTQPQHF. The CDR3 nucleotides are TGTGCCAGCAGTCCCAGCGGATTTTCCACGCAGCCCCAGCATTTT.

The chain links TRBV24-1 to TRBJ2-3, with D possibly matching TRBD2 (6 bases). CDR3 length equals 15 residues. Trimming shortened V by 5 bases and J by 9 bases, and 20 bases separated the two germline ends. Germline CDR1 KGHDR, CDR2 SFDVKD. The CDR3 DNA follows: TGTGCCACCAGTGGCGCTCCGGGACCGGGAGCGACGCAGTATTTT. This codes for CATSGAPGPGATQYF.

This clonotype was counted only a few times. The CDR3 nucleotides read TGTGCCAGCAGTTACACCCAGGGAGGCTACGAGCAGTACTTC. It encodes CASSYTQGGYEQYF. The rearrangement joins TRBV6-2 or TRBV6-3 to TRBJ2-7, with D possibly being TRBD2 (6 bases). CDR3 length: 14 amino acids. The germline gives CDR1 MNHEY, CDR2 SVGEGT. Trimming pared 2 bases from V and 3 bases from J, leaving 11 bases between.

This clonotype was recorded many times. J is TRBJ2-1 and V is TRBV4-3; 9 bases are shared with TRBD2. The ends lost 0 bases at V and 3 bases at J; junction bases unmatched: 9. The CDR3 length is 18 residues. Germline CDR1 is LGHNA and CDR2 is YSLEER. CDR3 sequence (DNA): TGCGCCAGCAGCCAAGAGCCCGAGCTAGCGGGGAACTACAATGAGCAGTTCTTC. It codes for CASSQEPELAGNYNEQFF.